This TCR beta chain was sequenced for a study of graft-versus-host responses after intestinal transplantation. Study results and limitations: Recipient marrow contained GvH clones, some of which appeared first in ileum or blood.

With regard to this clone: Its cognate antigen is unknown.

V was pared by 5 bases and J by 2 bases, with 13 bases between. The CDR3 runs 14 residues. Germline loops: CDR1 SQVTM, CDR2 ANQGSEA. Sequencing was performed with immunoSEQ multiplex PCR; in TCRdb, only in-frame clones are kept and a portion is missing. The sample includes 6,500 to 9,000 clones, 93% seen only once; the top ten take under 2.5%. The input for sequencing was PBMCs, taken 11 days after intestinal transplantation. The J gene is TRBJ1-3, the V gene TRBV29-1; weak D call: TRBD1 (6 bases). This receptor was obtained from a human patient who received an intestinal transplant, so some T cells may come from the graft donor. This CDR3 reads CSVIGGEAGNTIYF. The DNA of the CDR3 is TGCAGCGTTATTGGGGGCGAGGCTGGAAACACCATATATTTT.